The 19 T cell receptor beta chains given below trace back to one sample, sequenced in a study of blood T cell repertoires in COVID-19. Clones were read by immunoSEQ multiplex PCR, and TCRdb kept only the in-frame ones, dropping some. The repertoire holds around 180,000 clones, about 88% seen once, with 2.9% in the top ten. The sample consisted of peripheral blood. Receptors originate from a woman aged 25 to 39 with active or convalescent COVID-19.

The rearrangement joins TRBV6-5 to TRBJ1-1; D uncertain. V dropped 4 bases and J dropped 0 bases, with 6 bases sitting between them. Germline V gene lookup returns CDR1 MNHEY and CDR2 SVGAGI. The CDR3 is 13 residues long. CDR3 bases: TGTGCCAGCAGTTGGGAGATGAACACTGAAGCTTTCTTT. Translation gives CASSWEMNTEAFF.

The rearrangement links TRBV5-1 to TRBJ1-6; D is undetermined. Trimming removed 2 bases from V and 0 bases from J, with 9 bases in between. Germline V gene lookup returns CDR1 SGHRS and CDR2 YFSETQ. CDR3 length: 16 amino acids. The CDR3 protein is CASSFGESSYNSPLHF. The CDR3 region has the DNA TGCGCCAGCAGCTTCGGGGAGAGCTCCTATAATTCACCCCTCCACTTT.

This clone was seen a single time. The V gene is TRBV3-1 (or the pseudogene TRBV3-2), the J gene TRBJ1-2; D is perhaps TRBD1 (5 bases). CDR3 length: 16 amino acids. The V gene's germline CDR1 is LGHDT and CDR2 YNNKEL (reference sequence). Deletions cut 0 bases from V and 0 bases from J, with 11 bases between. This CDR3 is CASSQDGAEPNYGYTF. Written as DNA, the CDR3 is TGTGCCAGCAGCCAAGATGGGGCAGAGCCTAACTATGGCTACACCTTC.

The chain's CDR3 is CASSFSASTDTQYF. CDR3 in DNA: TGTGCCAGCAGCTTTAGCGCTAGCACAGATACGCAGTATTTT. The gene calls are TRBV11-2 and TRBJ2-3; tentatively, D is TRBD2 (5 bases). Germline loops: CDR1 SGHAT, CDR2 FQNNGV. V lost 3 bases to trimming and J lost 0 bases, with 7 bases between them. The CDR3 consists of 14 residues.

This sequence joins TRBV5-1 and TRBJ2-1, with 10 bases fitting TRBD2. CDR3 length: 16 residues. Germline V gene data show CDR1 as SGHRS and CDR2 as YFSETQ. Germline trimming cut 2 bases from V and 7 bases from J; bases unmatched to any gene: 9. The CDR3 DNA reads TGCGCCAGCAGCTTACCGGGACTAGCGATTCAGAATGAGCAGTTCTTC. Translated, it gives CASSLPGLAIQNEQFF.

The chain combines TRBV3-1 (or the pseudogene TRBV3-2) with TRBJ2-1; tentatively, D is TRBD2 (6 bases). The CDR3 covers 16 residues. Between the trimmed V and J ends, which lost 1 base and 3 bases, there was a span of 13 bases. CDR1 is LGHDT, CDR2 YNNKEL, per germline (reference sequence). CDR3 amino acids: CASSQVEGILYNEQFF. The CDR3 nucleotides read TGTGCCAGCAGCCAAGTGGAGGGTATACTCTACAATGAGCAGTTCTTC.

The gene calls are TRBV28 and TRBJ2-7; 7 bases align to TRBD2. CDR1 MDHEN and CDR2 SYDVKM come from the germline V gene. Trimming cost V 5 bases and J 2 bases; bases outside gene matches: 6. This CDR3 contains 14 residues. The CDR3, as DNA: TGTGCCAGCAGTCTCGAGCGGGGAACCTACGAGCAGTACTTC. It translates to CASSLERGTYEQYF.

This clone was detected once. The chain has TRBV5-6 and TRBJ2-7, with TRBD2 matching over 11 bases. V lost 7 bases, J lost 6 bases, and 9 bases stayed unmatched. Germline assignment: CDR1 SGHDT and CDR2 YYEEEE. The CDR3 has 14 amino acids. The CDR3 DNA sequence: TGTGCCAGCGGAGGTAGCGGGGGGGCTGGCGAGCAGTACTTC. This sequence encodes CASGGSGGAGEQYF.

The rearrangement joins TRBV18 to TRBJ1-4; no clear D gene. CDR1 is KGHSH and CDR2 is LQKENI in the germline V gene. V lost 1 base to trimming and J lost 7 bases, with 10 bases between them. The CDR3 length is 14 residues. The CDR3: CASSPRVPVEKLFF. CDR3 nucleotide sequence: TGTGCCAGCTCACCACGAGTGCCGGTTGAAAAACTGTTTTTT.

This clone was observed once. V and J are TRBV12-5 and TRBJ1-1, with D perhaps TRBD1 (5 bases). The CDR3 extends over 13 amino acids. Germline CDR1 is LGHNT and CDR2 is FRNRAP. Trimming pared 6 bases from V and 5 bases from J, leaving 13 bases between. The CDR3 DNA reads as TGTGCTAGTGGACTACCAGGGTTTACTGAAGCTTTCTTT. It codes for CASGLPGFTEAFF.

The J gene is TRBJ2-3, the V gene TRBV20-1, with TRBD2 matching 7 bases. Trimming took 3 bases from V and 4 from J; bases not matched to a gene: 13. CDR3 length: 16 residues. In germline, CDR1 is DFQATT, CDR2 SNEGSKA (reference sequence). The CDR3 spells CSASGLTGGSADTQYF. Written as DNA, the CDR3 is TGCAGTGCTAGTGGTTTAACGGGAGGTTCCGCAGATACGCAGTATTTT.

This clone was detected only once. The J gene is TRBJ2-7, the V gene TRBV6-5; maybe TRBD1 (6 bases). From germline, CDR1 is MNHEY and CDR2 SVGAGI. The length of the CDR3 is 14 residues. Trimming cost V 5 bases and J 2 bases, with 13 bases left between them. As DNA, the CDR3 is TGTGCCAGCAGTCTGACAGGACCCCCCTACGAGCAGTACTTC. Translation gives CASSLTGPPYEQYF.

Only one count was recorded for this clone. This chain joins TRBV4-2 and TRBJ2-3; TRBD2 matches at 8 bases. CDR1 is LGHNA, CDR2 YNFKEQ, per germline. The CDR3 spans 17 residues. V shed 3 bases, J shed 0 bases, and the junction held 8 bases outside the gene matches. The CDR3 spells CASSQGQGTRSTDTQYF. The CDR3 DNA reads TGTGCCAGCAGCCAGGGGCAGGGGACTAGAAGCACAGATACGCAGTATTTT.

The chain recombines TRBV27 with TRBJ1-1; TRBD1 is a possible D gene (5 bases). Germline values: CDR1 MNHEY, CDR2 SMNVEV (reference sequence). V lost 7 bases to trimming and J lost 1 base, with 19 bases between them. The CDR3 is 16 residues long. The CDR3: CASMSWQGNRNTEAFF. CDR3 sequence (DNA): TGTGCCAGCATGAGTTGGCAGGGCAACAGGAACACTGAAGCTTTCTTT.

The chain joins TRBV25-1 to TRBJ2-7; 8 nucleotides agree with TRBD1. Per the germline V gene, CDR1 is MGHDK and CDR2 is SYGVNS. Unmatched junction bases numbered 6, after V lost 1 base and J lost 4 bases. This CDR3 is built from 15 residues. CDR3 sequence reads: CASSESAGGIYEQYF. The CDR3 nucleotides are TGTGCCAGCAGTGAATCAGCAGGGGGCATTTACGAGCAGTACTTC.

The CDR3 here is CASPPGQGAEAETQYF. CDR3 nucleotides: TGTGCCAGCCCCCCCGGACAGGGGGCTGAAGCAGAGACCCAGTACTTC. This sequence joins TRBV2 and TRBJ2-5; 11 bases match TRBD1. The CDR3 has 16 amino acids. From germline, CDR1 is SNHLY and CDR2 FYNNEI. Trimming at V came to 8 bases and at J to 4 bases, leaving 12 bases not matched to a gene.

The chain recombines TRBV18 with TRBJ1-2; no definite D call. V lost 3 bases and J 2 bases, leaving 10 bases between the germline ends. Germline V gene lookup returns CDR1 KGHSH and CDR2 LQKENI. The CDR3 runs to 14 residues. DNA for the CDR3: TGTGCCAGCTCACCTAGGGAGTTCAACTATGGCTACACCTTC. Translated: CASSPREFNYGYTF. Full variable domain (rest looked up from reference TRBV18 and TRBJ1-2): NAGVMQNPRHLVRRRGQEARLRCSPMKGHSHVYWYRQLPEEGLKFMVYLQKENIIDESGMPKERFSAEFPKEGPSILRIQQVVRGDSAAYFCASSPREFNYGYTFGSGTRLTVV.

V usage is TRBV19 and J usage is TRBJ2-7; a possible D gene is TRBD1 (5 bases). The germline gives CDR1 LNHDA, CDR2 SQIVND (reference sequence). Trimming cost V 10 bases and J 2 bases, with 12 bases left between them. The CDR3 is 12 residues long. CDR3 sequence reads: CAKPTETYEQYF. CDR3 DNA: TGTGCCAAACCGACAGAGACCTACGAGCAGTACTTC.

The V call is TRBV6-5, the J call TRBJ2-1; TRBD2 agrees at 7 bases. The CDR3 runs to 15 residues. Unmatched junction bases numbered 12, after V lost 6 bases and J lost 7 bases. The germline gives CDR1 MNHEY, CDR2 SVGAGI. CDR3 nucleotide sequence: TGTGCCAGCAGGAGAGGGTCGACGGGGGGTAATGAGCAGTTCTTC. Its translation is CASRRGSTGGNEQFF.